This T cell receptor beta chain was identified in a study of identical twins. TCRdb fed the 5' RACE reads into MiXCR, producing one record per CDR3 protein. The sample shows some 500,000 distinct CDR3 sequences, roughly an eighth of them seen only once. V dropped 8 bases and J dropped 7; count of bases not matched to a gene: 23. Per germline, CDR1 ENHRY and CDR2 SYGVKD. The CDR3 length is 19 residues. This sample was shared with a second study, whose subject was yellow fever vaccine responses in identical twins.

Sequenced material: CD4+ T cells sorted from blood. This clonotype was obtained from a woman under 30 in good health. This chain uses TRBV10-3 with TRBJ2-1, with 10 bases that match TRBD2. The CDR3 here is CAICFRQRSSGSRYNEQFF. The CDR3 DNA reads as TGTGCCATCTGTTTTCGGCAGAGGTCTAGCGGGAGCAGGTATAATGAGCAGTTCTTC.